This T cell receptor (beta chain) originates from a study of response to subunit inactivated influenza vaccine. Study-level points and caveats: Seasonal influenza vaccination, on each occasion, was suggested by the authors to recruit few new T cells.

One entry per CDR3 protein, called by TCRdb with MiXCR from the RT-PCR reads. The table includes about 530,000 distinct CDR3 sequences, approximately 12% detected once. As to this clonotype: Its antigen is not identified.

The clonotype was recovered from a man aged 50-60 years who received an inactivated influenza vaccine. The sample consisted of PBMCs from blood, taken on the day of vaccination.

The CDR3 DNA reads as TGTGCCAGCAGTACAAACAGGGTTTCCTACAATGAGCAGTTCTTC. Protein: CASSTNRVSYNEQFF. V gene TRBV6-1 combines with J gene TRBJ2-1; D is possibly TRBD1 (6 bases). Germline assignment: CDR1 MNHNS and CDR2 SASEGT. This CDR3 region has 15 residues. V was pared by 5 bases and J by 1 base, with 12 bases between.